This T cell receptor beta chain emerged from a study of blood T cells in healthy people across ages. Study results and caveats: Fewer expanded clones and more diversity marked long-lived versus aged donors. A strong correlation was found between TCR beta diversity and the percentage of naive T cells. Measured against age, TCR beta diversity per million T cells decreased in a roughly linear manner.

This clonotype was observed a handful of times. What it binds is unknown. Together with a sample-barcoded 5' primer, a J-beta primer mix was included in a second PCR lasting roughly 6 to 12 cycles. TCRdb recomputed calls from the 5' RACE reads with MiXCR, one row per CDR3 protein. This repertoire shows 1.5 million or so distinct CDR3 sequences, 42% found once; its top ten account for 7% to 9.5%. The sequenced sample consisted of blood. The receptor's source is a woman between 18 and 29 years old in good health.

The CDR3 sequence is CASSSQGAGYGYTF. DNA of the CDR3: TGTGCCAGCAGTTCGCAGGGGGCAGGCTACGGCTACACCTTC. The V and J genes are TRBV27 and TRBJ1-2; 8 bases line up with TRBD1. With V trimmed by 4 bases and J by 8 bases, 9 bases remained unmatched. Germline assignment: CDR1 MNHEY and CDR2 SMNVEV (reference sequence). CDR3 length: 14 amino acids.